The entry below gives a single TCR beta chain sequence along with its context. Thawed unstimulated PBMCs were FACS-sorted by CD3, CD4 and CD8 into two populations. This specimen comes from a study of T cell clones after liver transplantation. Study overall: Until 12-24 months post-transplant, subjects got standard immunosuppression and no induction. Patients counted as tolerant after at least one year off all immunosuppression, enzymes not exceeding twice normal.

V shed 1 base, J shed 5 bases, and the junction held 6 bases outside the gene matches. The CDR3 covers 14 residues. The germline V gene encodes CDR1 SGHRS and CDR2 YFSETQ. Assay used: immunoSEQ multiplex PCR; TCRdb lists only in-frame clones, some missing. Here the sample spans roughly 120,000 clones, just over 90% being singletons. The V and J genes are TRBV5-1 and TRBJ2-7; 7 bases match TRBD1. The sequence was obtained from a human patient who received a liver transplant. A share of the T cells may be of graft donor origin. Source: CD4+ T cells from blood, taken 12 months after liver transplant. DNA for the CDR3: TGCGCCAGCAGCTTGCGAGGGACAGCTAACGAGCAGTACTTC. Translated: CASSLRGTANEQYF.